These 26 T cell receptor beta chains originate from one sample sequenced in a study of human T cells and chemical hapten exposure. TCRdb re-derived calls from the RACE reads in MiXCR, one entry per CDR3 protein. The sample lists some 100,000 distinct CDR3 sequences; approximately 9.3% were seen once. Time point here: patch test 2, 6 weeks after DPC sensitization. The treatment is: therapeutic diphenylcyclopropenone sensitization with weekly scalp DPC. Here the sequenced sample was whole blood, taken in connection with sensitization to the hapten diphenylcyclopropenone (DPC). Source of these receptors: a woman aged 35 to 49 with alopecia areata. Some clones in this sample may be carry-over from other donors' samples.

This clonotype was detected a few times. The chain uses TRBV6-4 and TRBJ2-2; D is ambiguous. The CDR3 has 13 residues. Germline V lookup: CDR1 MRHNA, CDR2 SNTAGT. Trimming cost V 0 bases and J 4 bases, with 3 bases left between them. The CDR3 DNA sequence: TGTGCCAGCAGTGACTCTTCCACCGGGGAGCTGTTTTTT. Its translation: CASSDSSTGELFF.

The chain recombines TRBV29-1 with TRBJ1-2; D not resolved. V shed 3 bases and J shed 8 bases, with 16 bases lying between them. The CDR3 is made up of 13 amino acids. CDR1 is SQVTM and CDR2 is ANQGSEA in the germline V gene. This CDR3 is CSVEIHLGEGYTF. CDR3 in DNA: TGCAGCGTTGAGATTCACCTTGGAGAAGGCTACACCTTC.

CDR3 bases: TGTGCCAGCAGTTACTCAGCGGGGCCCGCCTACGAGCAGTACTTC. It encodes CASSYSAGPAYEQYF. The chain has TRBV6-2 or TRBV6-3 and TRBJ2-7; 7 nucleotides agree with TRBD2. From germline, CDR1 is MNHEY and CDR2 SVGEGT. The V and J ends lost 0 bases and 2 bases, in that order; junction bases with no gene match: 4. This CDR3 is built from 15 residues.

This clonotype was recorded many times. The chain carries TRBV7-9 and TRBJ1-2, with 7 bases identical to TRBD1. Per germline, CDR1 SEHNR and CDR2 FQNEAQ (reference sequence). This CDR3 has 14 residues. V lost 5 bases and J lost 4; bases outside the gene matches: 7. CDR3 in amino acids: CASSGDSHFYGYTF. The CDR3 nucleotides read TGTGCCAGCAGCGGGGACAGCCACTTCTATGGCTACACCTTC.

This clonotype was seen more than once but under ten times. This chain uses TRBV18 with TRBJ2-1, with 13 bases aligning to TRBD2. The V and J ends lost 3 bases and 6 bases, in that order; junction bases with no gene match: 2. Germline CDR1 is KGHSH and CDR2 is LQKENI. This CDR3 is built from 15 residues. CDR3 nucleotides: TGTGCCAGCTCACCGGGACTAGCGGGACTCAATGAGCAGTTCTTC. This translates into CASSPGLAGLNEQFF.

This sequence joins TRBV28 and TRBJ2-1; D assignment may be TRBD1 or TRBD2 (5 bases each). Germline V gives CDR1 MDHEN, CDR2 SYDVKM. The CDR3 covers 15 residues. Trimming left V 2 bases short and J 10 bases short, with 18 bases between. This CDR3 is CASSLGGGVIREQFF. CDR3 DNA: TGTGCCAGCAGTTTAGGTGGGGGAGTGATCAGGGAGCAGTTCTTC.

The rearrangement links TRBV2 to TRBJ2-1, with 10 positions matching TRBD1. Germline V gene data show CDR1 as SNHLY and CDR2 as FYNNEI. V lost 5 bases and J lost 9; bases outside the gene matches: 7. The CDR3 is 14 residues long. The CDR3 reads CASSTGQGISEQFF. The DNA of the CDR3 is TGTGCCAGCAGTACGGGACAGGGGATCAGTGAGCAGTTCTTC.

This clonotype has a count of ten or more. The chain uses TRBV28 and TRBJ1-1, with D possibly being TRBD1 (6 bases). Germline V CDR1 and CDR2: MDHEN, SYDVKM. The CDR3 runs 13 residues. Trimming took 4 bases from V and 4 from J, leaving 10 bases between them. The DNA for the CDR3 is TGTGCCAGCAGTTCAGGGGCAGGCACTGAAGCTTTCTTT. Protein sequence: CASSSGAGTEAFF.

This clonotype was seen at least ten times. This sequence joins TRBV20-1 and TRBJ2-4, with D possibly called TRBD1 or TRBD2 (5 bases each). Germline V CDR1 and CDR2: DFQATT, SNEGSKA (reference sequence). V gave up 0 bases and J gave up 7 bases, with 10 bases separating them. CDR3 length equals 13 residues. CDR3 amino acids: CSARDLRGNIQYF. CDR3 in DNA: TGCAGTGCTAGAGATCTTCGGGGCAACATTCAGTACTTC.

The V call is TRBV3-1, the J call TRBJ2-7; TRBD1 is a possible D gene (5 bases). This CDR3 region has 13 residues. Per the germline V gene, CDR1 is LGHDT and CDR2 is YNNKEL (reference sequence). V lost 2 bases, J lost 4 bases, and 9 bases lay in between. This chain's CDR3 is CASSQKGVYEQYF. The CDR3 DNA reads TGTGCCAGCAGCCAAAAAGGGGTGTACGAGCAGTACTTC.

This clonotype was seen repeatedly, ten times or more. The gene calls are TRBV5-1 and TRBJ2-1, with 8 bases matching TRBD1. This CDR3 is built from 13 residues. The trim removed 0 bases at V and 12 bases at J, leaving 5 bases unmatched. Per germline, CDR1 SGHRS and CDR2 YFSETQ. CDR3 coding DNA: TGCGCCAGCAGCTTGGGGGGACAGGATAGGCAGTTCTTC. Residues: CASSLGGQDRQFF.

This clonotype has more than one count but fewer than ten. The CDR3 reads CASSPRTGTTYNEQFF. In nucleotides, the CDR3 is TGTGCCAGCAGCCCTCGAACCGGGACTACCTACAATGAGCAGTTCTTC. V usage is TRBV3-1 and J usage is TRBJ2-1; 7 bases match TRBD2. The CDR3 is 16 residues long. J lost 2 bases, V lost 4 bases, and 8 bases had no gene match. CDR1 and CDR2 from the germline V gene are LGHDT and YNNKEL (reference sequence).

This clonotype was picked up many times. The gene calls are TRBV4-3 and TRBJ2-2, with TRBD1 matching 10 bases. The germline V gene has CDR1 LGHNA and CDR2 YSLEER. Trimming cost V 3 bases and J 3 bases; bases outside gene matches: 7. The CDR3 spans 17 residues. In DNA form, the CDR3 reads TGCGCCAGCAGCCAGACAGGGGGCGATGGCGACACCGGGGAGCTGTTTTTT. This gives the protein CASSQTGGDGDTGELFF.

This clonotype was detected a few times. The chain recombines TRBV25-1 with TRBJ1-6; weak D call: TRBD1 (6 bases). The length of the CDR3 is 13 residues. V was trimmed by 5 bases and J by 10 bases, leaving 12 bases between them. Per the germline V gene, CDR1 is MGHDK and CDR2 is SYGVNS. The DNA for the CDR3 is TGTGCCAGCAGTTCACCAGGGGAGTCACCCCTCCACTTT. Amino acid sequence: CASSSPGESPLHF. The full variable domain, completed using reference TRBV25-1 and TRBJ1-6, is EADIYQTPRYLVIGTGKKITLECSQTMGHDKMYWYQQDPGMELHLIHYSYGVNSTEKGDLSSESTVSRIRTEHFPLTLESARPSHTSQYLCASSSPGESPLHFGNGTRLTVT.

This clonotype has ten or more counts. The chain employs TRBV23-1 and TRBJ2-1; D unresolved. TRBV23-1 is an ORF for which the function is uncertain. Trimming stripped 10 bases from V and 2 bases from J, with 24 bases between. This CDR3 comprises 17 residues. CDR3 nucleotides: TGCGCCATAACATCACGCGGAGAACGCCCGACCTACAATGAGCAGTTCTTC. It yields the protein CAITSRGERPTYNEQFF.

This clonotype was detected ten times or more. V and J are TRBV30 and TRBJ1-2; a weak D match, TRBD1 (6 bases). V was clipped by 3 bases and J by 2 bases, with 10 bases between them. CDR3 length: 13 residues. Germline V gene data show CDR1 as GTSNPN and CDR2 as SVGIG (reference sequence). CDR3 region: CAWSPGQNYGYTF. DNA of the CDR3: TGTGCCTGGAGCCCCGGACAGAACTATGGCTACACCTTC. The full variable domain, with the rest looked up from reference TRBV30 and TRBJ1-2, is SQTIHQWPATLVQPVGSPLSLECTVEGTSNPNLYWYRQAAGRGLQLLFYSVGIGQISSEVPQNLSASRPQDRQFILSSKKLLLSDSGFYLCAWSPGQNYGYTFGSGTRLTVV.

This clonotype was found many times. The chain recombines TRBV2 with TRBJ2-2; 10 bases agree with TRBD2. The CDR3 runs 16 residues. The germline gives CDR1 SNHLY, CDR2 FYNNEI. With V trimmed by 5 bases and J by 0 bases, 3 bases remained unmatched. Here the CDR3 reads CASSRLAGANTGELFF. The CDR3 DNA is TGTGCCAGCAGTAGACTAGCGGGTGCGAACACCGGGGAGCTGTTTTTT. The whole variable domain, remainder taken from reference TRBV2 and TRBJ2-2, is EPEVTQTPSHQVTQMGQEVILRCVPISNHLYFYWYRQILGQKVEFLVSFYNNEISEKSEIFDDQFSVERPDGSNFTLKIRSTKLEDSAMYFCASSRLAGANTGELFFGEGSRLTVL.

The chain links TRBV12-3 or TRBV12-4 to TRBJ1-6, with D perhaps matching TRBD1 (6 bases). The V and J ends lost 7 bases and 4 bases respectively, with 20 bases between them. This CDR3 has 17 residues. The DNA of the CDR3 is TGTGCCAGCACCCTGGGGGGAGGGGGGCCTTATAATTCACCCCTCCACTTT. Amino acid sequence: CASTLGGGGPYNSPLHF.

The chain employs TRBV6-2 or TRBV6-3 and TRBJ1-5; 9 bases map to TRBD1. The CDR3 totals 13 residues. The V segment lost 5 bases and the J segment 5 bases; nucleotides outside the gene matches: 1. Germline V gene lookup returns CDR1 MNHEY and CDR2 SVGEGT. The DNA of the CDR3 is TGTGCCAGCAGTCGGGACAGGGATCAGCCCCAGCATTTT. It codes for CASSRDRDQPQHF.

This clonotype occurred a few times. The CDR3 is CATSDPRNKAGGPKSSYNEQFF. CDR3 in DNA: TGTGCCACCAGTGACCCACGAAATAAAGCGGGAGGCCCTAAGAGCTCCTACAATGAGCAGTTCTTC. The chain couples TRBV24-1 to TRBJ2-1, with 9 bases matching TRBD2. From germline, CDR1 is KGHDR and CDR2 SFDVKD. J lost 0 bases, V lost 4 bases, and 21 bases had no gene match. This CDR3 region has 22 residues.

The chain joins TRBV29-1 to TRBJ2-3; D unclear. The CDR3 spans 14 residues. CDR1 SQVTM and CDR2 ANQGSEA come from the germline V gene. V gave up 2 bases and J gave up 1 base, with 10 bases separating them. The CDR3 nucleotides are TGCAGCGTTGAACGAGGATTCGGCACAGATACGCAGTATTTT. Translation: CSVERGFGTDTQYF.

This clonotype was counted at least ten times. This chain uses TRBV2 with TRBJ2-6; 8 bases fit TRBD2. CDR1 and CDR2 (germline): SNHLY, FYNNEI. The CDR3 is made up of 18 amino acids. V lost 3 bases, J lost 0 bases, and 7 bases stayed unmatched. This CDR3 is CASSEVSGTSSGANVLTF. CDR3 nucleotides: TGTGCCAGCAGTGAGGTTAGCGGGACCAGCTCTGGGGCCAACGTCCTGACTTTC.

This rearrangement joins TRBV28 to TRBJ2-7; D unclear. The germline gives CDR1 MDHEN, CDR2 SYDVKM. The CDR3 runs to 12 residues. Deletions cut 6 bases from V and 3 bases from J, with 9 bases between. Here the CDR3 DNA reads TGTGCCAGCAGGGGTTCCCACTACGAGCAGTACTTC. Protein product: CASRGSHYEQYF. Complete variable domain (other parts from reference TRBV28 and TRBJ2-7): DVKVTQSSRYLVKRTGEKVFLECVQDMDHENMFWYRQDPGLGLRLIYFSYDVKMKEKGDIPEGYSVSREKKERFSLILESASTNQTSMYLCASRGSHYEQYFGPGTRLTVT.

The chain joins TRBV6-2 or TRBV6-3 to TRBJ2-7, with a weak D call TRBD2 (5 bases). V gave up 6 bases and J gave up 2 bases, with 8 bases separating them. CDR1 MNHEY and CDR2 SVGEGT come from the germline V gene. This CDR3 has 12 residues. In DNA form, the CDR3 reads TGTGCCAGCAGAGACTACCCCTACGAGCAGTACTTC. Translated: CASRDYPYEQYF.

This clonotype has at least ten counts. The chain recombines TRBV10-3 with TRBJ1-6; tentative D call: TRBD1 (6 bases). The V gene's germline CDR1 is ENHRY and CDR2 SYGVKD. This CDR3 spans 14 amino acids. The ends were cut back, 3 bases at V and 5 bases at J, with 8 bases in the middle. The CDR3 region has the DNA TGTGCCATCAGTGACAGGGGAGATAATTCACCCCTCCACTTT. It specifies CAISDRGDNSPLHF.

This clonotype was seen at least ten times. The chain uses TRBV4-2 and TRBJ2-2; 8 nucleotides line up with TRBD2. CDR1 and CDR2 from the germline V gene are LGHNA and YNFKEQ. Trimming removed 4 bases from V and 7 bases from J; junction bases left unmatched: 5. This CDR3 comprises 14 residues. The CDR3: CASSPGAGDGELFF. CDR3 bases: TGTGCCAGCAGCCCGGGAGCGGGAGACGGGGAGCTGTTTTTT.